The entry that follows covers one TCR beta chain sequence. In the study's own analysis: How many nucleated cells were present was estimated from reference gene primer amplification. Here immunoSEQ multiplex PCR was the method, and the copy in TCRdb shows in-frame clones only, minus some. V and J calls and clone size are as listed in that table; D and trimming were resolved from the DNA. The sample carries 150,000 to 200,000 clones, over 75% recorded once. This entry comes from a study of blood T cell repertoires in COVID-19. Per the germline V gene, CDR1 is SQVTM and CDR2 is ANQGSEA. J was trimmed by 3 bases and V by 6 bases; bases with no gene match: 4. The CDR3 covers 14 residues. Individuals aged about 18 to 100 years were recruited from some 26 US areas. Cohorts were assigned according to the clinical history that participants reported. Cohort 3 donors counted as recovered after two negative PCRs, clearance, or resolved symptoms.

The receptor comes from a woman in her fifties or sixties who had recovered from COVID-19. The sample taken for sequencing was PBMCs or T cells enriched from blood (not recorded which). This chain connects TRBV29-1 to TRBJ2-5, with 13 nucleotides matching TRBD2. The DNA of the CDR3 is TGCAGCGTACGGACTAGCGGGGGAAAAGAGACCCAGTACTTC. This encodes CSVRTSGGKETQYF.